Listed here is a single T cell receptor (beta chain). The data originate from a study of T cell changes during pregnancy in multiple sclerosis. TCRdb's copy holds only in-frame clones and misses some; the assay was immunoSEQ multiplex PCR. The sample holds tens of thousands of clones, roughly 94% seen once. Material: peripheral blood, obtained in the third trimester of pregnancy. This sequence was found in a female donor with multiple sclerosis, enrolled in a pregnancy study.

The CDR3 here is CASSFSAGISYEQYF. The CDR3 DNA is TGTGCCAGCAGCTTCTCAGCGGGCATCTCCTACGAGCAGTACTTC. The chain links TRBV7-2 to TRBJ2-7; perhaps TRBD2 as D (6 bases). Germline CDR1 reads SGHTA; CDR2 reads FQGNSA. The V end lost 3 bases, the J end lost 0 bases, and 12 bases lay between the germline ends. There are 15 residues in the CDR3.